Shown below are 5 T cell receptor beta chains from a single sample sequenced in a study of shared clonotypes between healthy human individuals. This table comes from immunoSEQ multiplex PCR, and its TCRdb copy is limited to in-frame clones, with some not included. The table lists roughly 2.5 million clones, 90% to 95% of them singletons. The sample taken for sequencing was naive CD4+ T cells sorted from blood. Subset here: CD45RA+ positively selected. The receptors derive from a man aged 18 to 30 in good health.

The chain is built from TRBV6-5 and TRBJ2-7; 10 nucleotides line up with TRBD2. Unmatched junction bases numbered 11, after V lost 6 bases and J lost 6 bases. The CDR3 totals 15 residues. Germline V gene sequence: CDR1 MNHEY, CDR2 SVGAGI. CDR3 sequence reads: CASSSTSGNMVEQYF. Written as DNA, the CDR3 is TGTGCCAGCAGCAGCACTAGCGGGAACATGGTCGAGCAGTACTTC.

The chain is built from TRBV2 and TRBJ1-1; possible D gene TRBD1, 6 bases. Germline values: CDR1 SNHLY, CDR2 FYNNEI. The CDR3 is 13 residues long. With 6 bases removed from V and 6 bases from J, the gap between germline ends came to 14 bases. The chain's CDR3 is CASREEGVAEAFF. CDR3 nucleotide sequence: TGTGCCAGCAGAGAGGAGGGGGTTGCTGAAGCTTTCTTT.

In regard to this clone: Other DNA sequences from this sample encode an identical CDR3 as well. The chain recombines TRBV7-2 with TRBJ2-2; maybe TRBD2 (6 bases). Germline-derived CDR1 and CDR2 are SGHTA and FQGNSA. The CDR3 is 15 residues long. Between the trimmed V and J ends, which lost 0 bases and 1 base, there was a span of 6 bases. The CDR3: CASSLAGGNTGELFF. The CDR3 DNA reads as TGTGCCAGCAGCTTAGCGGGAGGGAACACCGGGGAGCTGTTTTTT.

This clone appeared a single time. The chain combines TRBV4-3 with TRBJ1-2; tentatively, D is TRBD1 (5 bases). The V gene lost 1 base and the J gene lost 8 bases, with 11 bases spanning the gap. Germline V gene data show CDR1 as LGHNA and CDR2 as YSLEER. The CDR3 consists of 13 residues. The chain's CDR3 is CASSQGRGRGYTF. CDR3 bases: TGCGCCAGCAGCCAAGGAAGGGGTAGGGGCTACACCTTC.

The V gene is TRBV4-3, the J gene TRBJ1-6; D is possibly TRBD1 (5 bases). The CDR3 spans 18 residues. V lost 0 bases and J lost 2, with 14 bases in between. In germline, CDR1 is LGHNA, CDR2 YSLEER. CDR3 DNA sequence: TGCGCCAGCAGCCAAGATTACGAGGGGTGGACCTATAATTCACCCCTCCACTTT. Its translation is CASSQDYEGWTYNSPLHF.